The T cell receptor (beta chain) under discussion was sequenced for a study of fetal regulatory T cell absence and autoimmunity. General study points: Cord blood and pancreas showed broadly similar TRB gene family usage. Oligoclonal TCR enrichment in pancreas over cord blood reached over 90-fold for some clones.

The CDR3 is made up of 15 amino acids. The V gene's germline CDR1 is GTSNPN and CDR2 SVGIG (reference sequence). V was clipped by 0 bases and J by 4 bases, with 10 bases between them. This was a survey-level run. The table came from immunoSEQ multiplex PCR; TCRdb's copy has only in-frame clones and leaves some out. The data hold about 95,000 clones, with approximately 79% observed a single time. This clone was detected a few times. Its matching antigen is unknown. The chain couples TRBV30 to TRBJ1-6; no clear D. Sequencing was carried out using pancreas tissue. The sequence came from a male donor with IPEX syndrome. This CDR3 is CAWSVREGYNSPLHF. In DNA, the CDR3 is TGTGCCTGGAGTGTACGCGAAGGGTATAATTCACCCCTCCACTTT. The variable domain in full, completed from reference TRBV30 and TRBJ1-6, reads SQTIHQWPATLVQPVGSPLSLECTVEGTSNPNLYWYRQAAGRGLQLLFYSVGIGQISSEVPQNLSASRPQDRQFILSSKKLLLSDSGFYLCAWSVREGYNSPLHFGNGTRLTVT.